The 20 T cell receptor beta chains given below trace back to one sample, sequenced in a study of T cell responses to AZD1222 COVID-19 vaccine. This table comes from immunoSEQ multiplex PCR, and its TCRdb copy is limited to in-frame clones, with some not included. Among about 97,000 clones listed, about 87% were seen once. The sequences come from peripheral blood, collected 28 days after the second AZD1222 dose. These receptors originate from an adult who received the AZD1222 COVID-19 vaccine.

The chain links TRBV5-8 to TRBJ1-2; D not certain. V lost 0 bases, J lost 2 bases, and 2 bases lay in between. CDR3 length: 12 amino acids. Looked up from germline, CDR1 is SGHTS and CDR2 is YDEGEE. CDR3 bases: TGTGCCAGCAGCTTGGACAACTATGGCTACACCTTC. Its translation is CASSLDNYGYTF.

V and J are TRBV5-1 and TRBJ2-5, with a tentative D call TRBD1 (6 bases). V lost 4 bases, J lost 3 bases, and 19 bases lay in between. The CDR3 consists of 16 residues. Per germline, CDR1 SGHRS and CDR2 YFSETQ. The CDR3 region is CASSRGHLGFKETQYF. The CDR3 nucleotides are TGCGCCAGCAGCCGGGGACATCTTGGATTTAAAGAGACCCAGTACTTC. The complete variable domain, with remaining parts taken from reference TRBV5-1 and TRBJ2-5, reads KAGVTQTPRYLIKTRGQQVTLSCSPISGHRSVSWYQQTPGQGLQFLFEYFSETQRNKGNFPGRFSGRQFSNSRSEMNVSTLELGDSALYLCASSRGHLGFKETQYFGPGTRLLVL.

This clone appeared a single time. CDR3 region: CASSLETGNNEQFF. The CDR3, as DNA: TGCGCCAGCAGCTTGGAGACAGGTAACAATGAGCAGTTCTTC. J is TRBJ2-1 and V is TRBV5-1, with D tentatively TRBD1 (6 bases). Germline CDR1 and CDR2: SGHRS and YFSETQ. V lost 0 bases and J lost 5, with 9 bases in between. The CDR3 runs to 14 residues.

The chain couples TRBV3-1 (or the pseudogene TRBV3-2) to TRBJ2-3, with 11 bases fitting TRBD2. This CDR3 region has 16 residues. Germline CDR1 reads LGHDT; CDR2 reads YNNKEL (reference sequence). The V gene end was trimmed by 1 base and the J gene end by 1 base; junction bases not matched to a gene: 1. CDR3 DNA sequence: TGTGCCAGCAGCCAAGGTAGCGGGGGGGGCACAGATACGCAGTATTTT. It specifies CASSQGSGGGTDTQYF.

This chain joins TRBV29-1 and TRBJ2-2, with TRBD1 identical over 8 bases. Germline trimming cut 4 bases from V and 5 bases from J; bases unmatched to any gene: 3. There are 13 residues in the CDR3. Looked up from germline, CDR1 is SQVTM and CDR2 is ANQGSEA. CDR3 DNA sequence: TGCAGCGTTGGCAGGGGGCGAACCGGGGAGCTGTTTTTT. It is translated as CSVGRGRTGELFF.

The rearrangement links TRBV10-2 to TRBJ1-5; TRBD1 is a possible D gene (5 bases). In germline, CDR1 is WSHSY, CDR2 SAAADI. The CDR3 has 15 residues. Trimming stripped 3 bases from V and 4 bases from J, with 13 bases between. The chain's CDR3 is CASSESGGKNQPQHF. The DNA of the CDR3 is TGCGCCAGCAGTGAATCCGGGGGAAAAAATCAGCCCCAGCATTTT.

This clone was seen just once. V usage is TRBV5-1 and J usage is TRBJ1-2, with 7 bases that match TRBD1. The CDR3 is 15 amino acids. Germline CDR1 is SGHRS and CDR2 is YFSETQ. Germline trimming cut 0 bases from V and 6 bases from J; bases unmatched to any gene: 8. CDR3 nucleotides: TGCGCCAGCAGCTTGGCCCCAGGGGGTAGGGATGGCTACACCTTC. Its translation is CASSLAPGGRDGYTF.

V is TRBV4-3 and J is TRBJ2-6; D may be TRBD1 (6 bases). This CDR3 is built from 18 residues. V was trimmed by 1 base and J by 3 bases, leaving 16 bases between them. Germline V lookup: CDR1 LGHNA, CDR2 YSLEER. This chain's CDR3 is CASSQVGRGRFGANVLTF. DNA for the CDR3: TGCGCCAGCAGCCAAGTGGGCAGGGGTAGGTTTGGGGCCAACGTCCTGACTTTC.

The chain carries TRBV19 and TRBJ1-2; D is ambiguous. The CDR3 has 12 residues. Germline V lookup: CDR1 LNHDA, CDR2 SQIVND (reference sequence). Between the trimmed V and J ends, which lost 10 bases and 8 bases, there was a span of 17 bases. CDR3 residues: CATRILEGGYTF. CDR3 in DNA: TGTGCCACTCGGATACTCGAAGGGGGCTACACCTTC.

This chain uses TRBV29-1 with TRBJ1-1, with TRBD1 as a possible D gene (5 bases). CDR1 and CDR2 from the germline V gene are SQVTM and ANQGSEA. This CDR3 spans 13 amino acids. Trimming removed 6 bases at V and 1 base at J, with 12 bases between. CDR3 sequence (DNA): TGCAGCGTCTCGTGGGGGGGGAACACTGAAGCTTTCTTT. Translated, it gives CSVSWGGNTEAFF. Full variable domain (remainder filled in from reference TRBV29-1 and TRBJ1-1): SAVISQKPSRDICQRGTSLTIQCQVDSQVTMMFWYRQQPGQSLTLIATANQGSEATYESGFVIDKFPISRPNLTFSTLTVSNMSPEDSSIYLCSVSWGGNTEAFFGQGTRLTVV.

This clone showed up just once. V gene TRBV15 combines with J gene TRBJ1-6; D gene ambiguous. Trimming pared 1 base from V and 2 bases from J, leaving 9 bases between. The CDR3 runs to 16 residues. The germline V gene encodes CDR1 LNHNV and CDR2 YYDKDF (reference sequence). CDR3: CATSRGAGTYNSPLHF. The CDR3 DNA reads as TGTGCCACCAGCAGAGGGGCAGGTACCTATAATTCACCCCTCCACTTT.

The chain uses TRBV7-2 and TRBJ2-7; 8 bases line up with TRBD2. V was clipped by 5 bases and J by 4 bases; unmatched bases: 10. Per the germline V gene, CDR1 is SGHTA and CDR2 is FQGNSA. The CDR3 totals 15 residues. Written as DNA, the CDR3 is TGTGCCAGCAGCACGACGGCGGGAGGAGGATACGAGCAGTACTTC. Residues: CASSTTAGGGYEQYF.

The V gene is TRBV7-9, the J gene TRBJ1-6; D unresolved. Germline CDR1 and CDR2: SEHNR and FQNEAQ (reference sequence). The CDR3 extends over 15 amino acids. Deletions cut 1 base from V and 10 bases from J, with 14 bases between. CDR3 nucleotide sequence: TGTGCCAGCAGCTTAGTTGGAGGGAGTGAATCACCCCTCCACTTT. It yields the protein CASSLVGGSESPLHF.

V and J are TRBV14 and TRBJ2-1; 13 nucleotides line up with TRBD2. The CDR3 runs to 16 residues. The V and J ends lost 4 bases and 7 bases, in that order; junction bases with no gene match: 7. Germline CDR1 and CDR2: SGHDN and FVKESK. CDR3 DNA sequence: TGTGCCAGCAGCCTCGGACTAGCGGGAGTTAGGAATGAGCAGTTCTTC. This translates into CASSLGLAGVRNEQFF.

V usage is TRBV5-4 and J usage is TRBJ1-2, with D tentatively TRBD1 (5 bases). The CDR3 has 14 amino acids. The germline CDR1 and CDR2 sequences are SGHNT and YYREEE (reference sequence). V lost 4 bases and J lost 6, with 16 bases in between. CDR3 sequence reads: CASSLGAVRDGYTF. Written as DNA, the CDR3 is TGTGCCAGCAGCCTTGGGGCCGTTCGGGATGGCTACACCTTC.

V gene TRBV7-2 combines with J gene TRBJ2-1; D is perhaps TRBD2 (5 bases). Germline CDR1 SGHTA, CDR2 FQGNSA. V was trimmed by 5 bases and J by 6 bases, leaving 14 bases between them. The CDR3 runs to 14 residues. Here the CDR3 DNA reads TGTGCCAGCAGCCCGTGGACTTGGGGCAATGAGCAGTTCTTC. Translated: CASSPWTWGNEQFF.

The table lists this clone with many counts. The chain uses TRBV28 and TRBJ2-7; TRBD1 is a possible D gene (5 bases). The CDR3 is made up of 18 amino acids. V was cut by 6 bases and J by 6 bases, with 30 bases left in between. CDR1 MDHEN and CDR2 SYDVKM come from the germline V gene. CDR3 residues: CASREKVGSFREGLEQYF. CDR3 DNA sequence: TGTGCCAGCAGAGAGAAAGTGGGTAGCTTCAGGGAAGGGCTCGAGCAGTACTTC.

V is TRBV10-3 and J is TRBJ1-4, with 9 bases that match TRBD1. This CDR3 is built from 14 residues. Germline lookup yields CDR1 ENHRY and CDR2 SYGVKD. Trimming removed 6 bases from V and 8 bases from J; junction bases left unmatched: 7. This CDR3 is CAISPGQGTEKLFF. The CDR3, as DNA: TGTGCCATCAGCCCGGGACAGGGCACCGAAAAACTGTTTTTT.

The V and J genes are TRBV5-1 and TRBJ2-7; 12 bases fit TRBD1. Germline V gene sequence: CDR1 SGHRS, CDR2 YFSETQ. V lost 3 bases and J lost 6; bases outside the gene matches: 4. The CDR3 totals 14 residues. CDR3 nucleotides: TGCGCCAGCAGCTGGGGGACAGGGGGCTCCGAGCAGTACTTC. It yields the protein CASSWGTGGSEQYF.

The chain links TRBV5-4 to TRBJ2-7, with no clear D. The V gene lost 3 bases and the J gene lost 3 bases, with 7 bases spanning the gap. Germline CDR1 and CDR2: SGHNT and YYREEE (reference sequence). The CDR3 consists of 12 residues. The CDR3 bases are TGTGCCAGCAGCTCGGATGACTACGAGCAGTACTTC. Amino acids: CASSSDDYEQYF.